This TCR beta chain came from a study of shared clonotypes between healthy human individuals. Clones were read by immunoSEQ multiplex PCR, and TCRdb kept only the in-frame ones, dropping some. This sample has 1.5 million to 2.5 million clones, with about 94% found just once. The CDR3 extends over 12 amino acids. The ends were cut back, 2 bases at V and 8 bases at J, with 9 bases in the middle. Germline assignment: CDR1 SGHDT and CDR2 YYEEEE. Terminally differentiated effector memory CD45RA+ cells were excluded from the naive CD8 cells, which were CD45RO-negative and positively selected for CCR7. The receptor was derived from a man younger than 30 in good health. The sample consisted of naive CD8+ T cells sorted from blood. The chain links TRBV5-6 to TRBJ2-3, with D perhaps matching TRBD2 (5 bases). The CDR3 DNA reads TGTGCCAGCAGCTTCATCCGGGGTACGCAGTATTTT. This encodes CASSFIRGTQYF. Full variable domain (missing parts from reference TRBV5-6 and TRBJ2-3): DAGVTQSPTHLIKTRGQQVTLRCSPKSGHDTVSWYQQALGQGPQFIFQYYEEEERQRGNFPDRFSGHQFPNYSSELNVNALLLGDSALYLCASSFIRGTQYFGPGTRLTVL.